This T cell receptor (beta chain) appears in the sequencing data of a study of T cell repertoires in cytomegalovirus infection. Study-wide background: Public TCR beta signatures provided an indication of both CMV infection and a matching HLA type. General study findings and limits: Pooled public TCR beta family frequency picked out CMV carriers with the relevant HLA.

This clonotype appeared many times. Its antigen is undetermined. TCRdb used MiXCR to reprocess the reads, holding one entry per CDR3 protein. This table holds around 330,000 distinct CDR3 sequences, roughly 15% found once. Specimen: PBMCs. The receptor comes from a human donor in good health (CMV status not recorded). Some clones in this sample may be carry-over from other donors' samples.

The CDR3 DNA sequence: TGTGCCAGCAGCACGCTCCATTCAGGGACTGAAGCTTTCTTT. Translated: CASSTLHSGTEAFF. The chain combines TRBV7-9 with TRBJ1-1; D is perhaps TRBD1 (5 bases). Trimming stripped 5 bases from V and 5 bases from J, with 15 bases between. This CDR3 spans 14 amino acids. The germline V gene has CDR1 SEHNR and CDR2 FQNEAQ (reference sequence). Combining the CDR3 with reference TRBV7-9 and TRBJ1-1 gives the whole variable domain DTGVSQNPRHKITKRGQNVTFRCDPISEHNRLYWYRQTLGQGPEFLTYFQNEAQLEKSRLLSDRFSAERPKGSFSTLEIQRTEQGDSAMYLCASSTLHSGTEAFFGQGTRLTVV.